Below, 20 T cell receptor beta chains from the same sample are listed, as sequenced in a study of T-cell memory formation after mild COVID-19. TCRdb recomputed calls from the 5' RACE reads with MiXCR, one row per CDR3 protein. The sample has 210,000 or so distinct CDR3 sequences; roughly 30% are singletons. Sequencing was done on a sample of PBMCs or a T cell subset sorted from them (not recorded which). All receptors derive from an adult woman who had mild COVID-19 (a few samples of this study predate the infection). Cell type and time point are not known.

The chain carries TRBV20-1 and TRBJ1-1; D unclear. Germline V lookup: CDR1 DFQATT, CDR2 SNEGSKA (reference sequence). The CDR3 spans 14 residues. V gave up 0 bases and J gave up 0 bases, with 8 bases separating them. CDR3: CSARDSSLNTEAFF. DNA of the CDR3: TGCAGTGCTAGAGATAGCAGCTTGAACACTGAAGCTTTCTTT.

This clonotype was counted only a few times. The chain links TRBV3-1 to TRBJ2-1; D is possibly TRBD2 (6 bases). V lost 0 bases and J 1 base, leaving 10 bases between the germline ends. This CDR3 has 16 residues. CDR1 and CDR2 from the germline V gene are LGHDT and YNNKEL (reference sequence). CDR3 sequence: CASSQDRAGSYNEQFF. CDR3 nucleotides: TGTGCCAGCAGCCAAGATCGGGCGGGATCCTACAATGAGCAGTTCTTC.

The chain combines TRBV5-1 with TRBJ2-3; TRBD2 is a possible D gene (5 bases). The germline CDR1 and CDR2 sequences are SGHRS and YFSETQ. CDR3 length: 15 amino acids. Between the trimmed V and J ends, which lost 9 bases and 1 base, there was a span of 18 bases. CDR3 residues: CATTQSGVGTDTQYF. The CDR3 region has the DNA TGCGCCACTACACAGTCCGGGGTCGGCACAGATACGCAGTATTTT.

This clonotype has just a few counts. The chain is built from TRBV5-6 and TRBJ2-7, with D maybe TRBD2 (5 bases). The CDR3 extends over 14 amino acids. The germline V and J ends were trimmed by 2 bases and 3 bases, with 12 bases remaining between them. CDR1 and CDR2 (germline): SGHDT, YYEEEE. CDR3 amino acids: CASSLGWRRYEQYF. The CDR3 DNA reads TGTGCCAGCAGCTTAGGGTGGAGGCGCTACGAGCAGTACTTC.

This clonotype appeared a few times. The chain couples TRBV19 to TRBJ1-1; no clear D gene. Germline V lookup: CDR1 LNHDA, CDR2 SQIVND (reference sequence). Trimming took off 3 bases at V and 0 bases at J, with 35 bases between the two ends. The CDR3 is 23 amino acids. The CDR3 DNA reads TGTGCCAGTAGTATCCCTTCTCCCGGCAGCCAGCACTACCCGTCCTGGATGAACACTGAAGCTTTCTTT. It is translated as CASSIPSPGSQHYPSWMNTEAFF.

The V gene is TRBV4-3, the J gene TRBJ2-5; 12 bases fit TRBD2. Trimming cost V 0 bases and J 5 bases; bases outside gene matches: 4. The CDR3 is 16 amino acids. Germline values: CDR1 LGHNA, CDR2 YSLEER. CDR3 nucleotide sequence: TGCGCCAGCAGCCAAGAGGGCCTAGCGGGAGGGGAGACCCAGTACTTC. Translated, it gives CASSQEGLAGGETQYF.

This chain links TRBV20-1 with TRBJ1-6; D is ambiguous. The germline V and J ends were trimmed by 3 bases and 11 bases, with 5 bases remaining between them. Germline CDR1 reads DFQATT; CDR2 reads SNEGSKA (reference sequence). The CDR3 runs to 10 residues. CDR3 in DNA: TGCAGTGCTAGTATACCACCCCTCCACTTT. Residues: CSASIPPLHF.

This chain connects TRBV18 to TRBJ1-5; 7 bases align to TRBD1. Germline assignment: CDR1 KGHSH and CDR2 LQKENI. V gave up 4 bases and J gave up 3 bases; unmatched junction bases: 6. This CDR3 is built from 15 residues. CDR3 residues: CASSQVTGINQPQHF. The DNA for the CDR3 is TGTGCCAGCTCACAAGTGACAGGGATCAATCAGCCCCAGCATTTT.

CDR3 DNA: TGTGCCACCAGTGGGATTGGCAATCAGCCCCAGCATTTT. Translated: CATSGIGNQPQHF. The J gene is TRBJ1-5, the V gene TRBV24-1; D unclear. The germline V gene encodes CDR1 KGHDR and CDR2 SFDVKD. The length of the CDR3 is 13 residues. V was cut by 5 bases and J by 2 bases, with 6 bases left in between.

This clonotype appeared a few times. The V and J genes are TRBV4-2 and TRBJ1-5, with no clear D. V gave up 4 bases and J gave up 4 bases, with 11 bases separating them. Germline CDR1 is LGHNA and CDR2 is YNFKEQ. The CDR3 consists of 14 residues. The DNA for the CDR3 is TGTGCCAGCAGCCCCCTCCCAATAAATCAGCCCCAGCATTTT. Amino acid sequence: CASSPLPINQPQHF.

This clonotype appeared a few times. The rearrangement joins TRBV9 to TRBJ1-2, with a tentative D call TRBD1 (5 bases). Deletions cut 1 base from V and 0 bases from J, with 13 bases between. The CDR3 totals 16 residues. The V gene's germline CDR1 is SGDLS and CDR2 YYNGEE. The CDR3 region has the DNA TGTGCCAGCAGCGTAAGCGGGGCAGGACCTAACTATGGCTACACCTTC. This gives the protein CASSVSGAGPNYGYTF.

The chain links TRBV4-2 to TRBJ1-2; TRBD1 might be the D (5 bases). CDR1 is LGHNA and CDR2 is YNFKEQ in the germline V gene. The length of the CDR3 is 14 residues. V was clipped by 4 bases and J by 1 base, with 10 bases between them. The CDR3 DNA reads TGTGCCAGCAGCCCGGCAGGGAATAACTATGGCTACACCTTC. It translates to CASSPAGNNYGYTF.

This clonotype occurred a few times. The chain combines TRBV6-4 with TRBJ2-3; D is uncertain. This CDR3 spans 15 amino acids. The germline CDR1 and CDR2 sequences are MRHNA and SNTAGT. Trimming left V 0 bases short and J 2 bases short, with 9 bases between. The CDR3 here is CASSDSASFTDTQYF. The CDR3 DNA is TGTGCCAGCAGTGACTCGGCCTCCTTCACAGATACGCAGTATTTT.

This clonotype came up a few times. The chain couples TRBV7-3 to TRBJ2-1; D is unresolved. The V gene's germline CDR1 is SGHTA and CDR2 FQGTGA. The CDR3 runs 14 residues. Between the trimmed V and J ends, which lost 0 bases and 4 bases, there was a span of 7 bases. CDR3 in DNA: TGTGCCAGCAGCTTAACGTTGCCTTACAATGAGCAGTTCTTC. Its protein product is CASSLTLPYNEQFF. Combining the CDR3 with reference TRBV7-3 and TRBJ2-1 gives the whole variable domain GAGVSQTPSNKVTEKGKYVELRCDPISGHTALYWYRQSLGQGPEFLIYFQGTGAADDSGLPNDRFFAVRPEGSVSTLKIQRTERGDSAVYLCASSLTLPYNEQFFGPGTRLTVL.

The chain joins TRBV29-1 to TRBJ1-5; possibly TRBD1 for D (6 bases). CDR3 length: 15 residues. Germline values: CDR1 SQVTM, CDR2 ANQGSEA. Trimming removed 5 bases at V and 4 bases at J, with 18 bases between. The CDR3 is CSVSTGGSGNQPQHF. CDR3 coding DNA: TGCAGCGTTTCGACAGGAGGGTCGGGAAATCAGCCCCAGCATTTT.

This clonotype was seen a few times. One junction end disagrees with the germline gene, perhaps due to a read error. The CDR3 here is CASSPVTGETQYF. CDR3 DNA: TGTGCCAGCTCACCAGTCACAGGGGAGACACAGTACTTC. V and J are TRBV18 and TRBJ2-5, with 7 bases fitting TRBD1. Germline V gives CDR1 KGHSH, CDR2 LQKENI. This CDR3 has 13 amino acids.

This sequence joins TRBV20-1 and TRBJ1-1, with 8 positions matching TRBD1. CDR3 size: 15 residues. J lost 1 base, V lost 3 bases, and 7 bases had no gene match. Germline CDR1 reads DFQATT; CDR2 reads SNEGSKA (reference sequence). The CDR3 DNA reads TGCAGTGCTAGGCCCCGGACAGGGCCGAACACTGAAGCTTTCTTT. This sequence encodes CSARPRTGPNTEAFF.

This clonotype was seen a handful of times. The gene calls are TRBV6-5 and TRBJ1-5; a weak D match, TRBD1 (5 bases). The CDR3 sequence is 15 residues long. V was trimmed by 0 bases and J by 1 base, leaving 7 bases between them. Germline-derived CDR1 and CDR2 are MNHEY and SVGAGI. In DNA, the CDR3 is TGTGCCAGCAGTTACTCTGGGGGGAGCAATCAGCCCCAGCATTTT. Translated: CASSYSGGSNQPQHF.

This clonotype was counted between two and nine times. The gene calls are TRBV25-1 and TRBJ1-2; D may be TRBD1 (6 bases). Germline V gene sequence: CDR1 MGHDK, CDR2 SYGVNS. Trimming shortened V by 3 bases and J by 2 bases, and 10 bases separated the two germline ends. The CDR3 runs to 14 residues. This chain's CDR3 is CASSDTRGNYGYTF. The CDR3 nucleotides read TGTGCCAGCAGTGACACTAGGGGGAACTATGGCTACACCTTC.

The chain links TRBV12-3 or TRBV12-4 to TRBJ2-5; no clear D gene. This CDR3 comprises 11 residues. Trimming stripped 1 base from V and 9 bases from J, with 6 bases between. In DNA form, the CDR3 reads TGTGCCAGCAGTTTAGGGGTTTCCCAGTACTTC. Protein sequence: CASSLGVSQYF.